This paragraph covers one T cell receptor (beta chain) sequence. Its specificity is not known. Treatment denoted: 10-day PBMC culture with coronavirus spike peptide pools or control peptides (ViraFEST assay). Researchers collected the unexposed donor's CD4+ T cells before the COVID-19 pandemic (2011-2018). Germline-derived CDR1 and CDR2 are MDHEN and SYDVKM. V was shortened by 3 bases and J by 2 bases, with 8 bases between the two germline ends. The CDR3 has 14 residues. This specimen belongs to a study of vaccination and CD4 T cells after COVID-19. An Oncomine TCR Beta short-read assay was used to sequence the DNA from cultured CD4+ T cells. TCRdb re-analysed the PCR reads in MiXCR, keeping a single row per CDR3 protein. Among 2,000 to 2,500 distinct CDR3 sequences listed, more than 45% were seen once.

This sequence originates from a human donor in good health. This sequence joins TRBV28 and TRBJ1-5; D unclear. Material: CD4+ T cells from blood, cultured in vitro. CDR3 sequence reads: CASSFIGRNQPQHF. In DNA, the CDR3 is TGTGCCAGCAGTTTTATTGGGCGCAATCAGCCCCAGCATTTT.